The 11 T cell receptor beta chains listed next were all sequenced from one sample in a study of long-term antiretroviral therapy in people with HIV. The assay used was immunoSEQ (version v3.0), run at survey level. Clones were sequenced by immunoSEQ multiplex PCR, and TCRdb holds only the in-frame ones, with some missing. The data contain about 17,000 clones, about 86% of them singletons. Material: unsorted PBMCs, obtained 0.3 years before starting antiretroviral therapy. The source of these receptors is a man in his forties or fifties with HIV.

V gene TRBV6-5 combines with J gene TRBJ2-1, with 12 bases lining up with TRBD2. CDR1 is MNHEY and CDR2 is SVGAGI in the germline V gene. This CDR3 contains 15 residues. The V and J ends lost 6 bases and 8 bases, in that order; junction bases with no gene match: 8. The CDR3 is CASSPGLAGFYEQFF. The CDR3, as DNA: TGTGCCAGCAGCCCTGGACTAGCGGGATTCTATGAGCAGTTCTTC.

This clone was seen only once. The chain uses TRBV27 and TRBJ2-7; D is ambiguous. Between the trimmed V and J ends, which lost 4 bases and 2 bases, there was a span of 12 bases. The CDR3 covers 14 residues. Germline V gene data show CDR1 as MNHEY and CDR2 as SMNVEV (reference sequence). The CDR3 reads CASSYSTLTYEQYF. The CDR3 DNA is TGTGCCAGCAGTTATTCTACTCTGACCTACGAGCAGTACTTC.

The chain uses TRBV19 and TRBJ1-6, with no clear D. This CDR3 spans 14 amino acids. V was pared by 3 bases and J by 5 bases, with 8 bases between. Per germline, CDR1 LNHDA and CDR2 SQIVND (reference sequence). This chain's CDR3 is CASSIDQHNSPLHF. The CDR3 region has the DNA TGTGCCAGTAGTATTGATCAGCATAATTCACCCCTCCACTTT.

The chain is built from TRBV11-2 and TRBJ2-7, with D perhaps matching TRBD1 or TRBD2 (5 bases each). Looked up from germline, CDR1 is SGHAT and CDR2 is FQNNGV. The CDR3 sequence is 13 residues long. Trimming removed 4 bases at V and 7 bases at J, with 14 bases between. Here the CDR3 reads CASSWDALGEQYF. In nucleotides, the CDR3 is TGTGCCAGCAGCTGGGACGCCCTAGGGGAGCAGTACTTC.

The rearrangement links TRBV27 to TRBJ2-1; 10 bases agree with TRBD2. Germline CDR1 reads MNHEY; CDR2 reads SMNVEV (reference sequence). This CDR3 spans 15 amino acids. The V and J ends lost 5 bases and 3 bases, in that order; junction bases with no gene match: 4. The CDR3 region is CASSILAGRYNEQFF. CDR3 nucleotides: TGTGCCAGCAGTATACTAGCGGGACGCTACAATGAGCAGTTCTTC.

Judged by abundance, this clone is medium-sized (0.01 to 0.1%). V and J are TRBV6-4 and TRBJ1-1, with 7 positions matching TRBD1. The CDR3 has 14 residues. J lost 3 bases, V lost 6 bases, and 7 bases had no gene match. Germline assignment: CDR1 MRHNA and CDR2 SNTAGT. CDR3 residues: CASSRQGGDTEAFF. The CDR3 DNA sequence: TGTGCCAGCAGCCGACAGGGAGGGGACACTGAAGCTTTCTTT.

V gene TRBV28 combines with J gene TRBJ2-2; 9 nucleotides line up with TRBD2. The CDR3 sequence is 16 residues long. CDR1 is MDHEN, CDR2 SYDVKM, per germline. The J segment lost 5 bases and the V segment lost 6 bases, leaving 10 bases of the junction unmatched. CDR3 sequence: CASRLGLAGSTGELFF. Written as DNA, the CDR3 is TGTGCCAGCAGACTGGGTCTAGCGGGATCAACCGGGGAGCTGTTTTTT.

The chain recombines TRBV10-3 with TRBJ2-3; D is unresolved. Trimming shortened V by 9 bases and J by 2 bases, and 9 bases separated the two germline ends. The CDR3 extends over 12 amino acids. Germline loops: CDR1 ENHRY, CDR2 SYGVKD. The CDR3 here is CAMGWDTDTQYF. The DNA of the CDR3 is TGTGCCATGGGGTGGGACACAGATACGCAGTATTTT.

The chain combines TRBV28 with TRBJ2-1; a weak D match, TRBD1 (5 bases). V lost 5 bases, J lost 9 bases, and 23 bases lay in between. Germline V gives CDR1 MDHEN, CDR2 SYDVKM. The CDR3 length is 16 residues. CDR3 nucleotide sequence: TGTGCCAGCAGTCCGAACCAGGGATTGGCCATTTTTGAGCAGTTCTTC. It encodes CASSPNQGLAIFEQFF.

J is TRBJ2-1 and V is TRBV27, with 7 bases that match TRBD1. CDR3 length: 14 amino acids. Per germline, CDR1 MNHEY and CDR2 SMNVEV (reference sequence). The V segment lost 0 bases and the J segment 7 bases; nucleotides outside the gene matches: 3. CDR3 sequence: CASSLSTGLNEQFF. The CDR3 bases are TGTGCCAGCAGTTTATCGACAGGGTTAAATGAGCAGTTCTTC.

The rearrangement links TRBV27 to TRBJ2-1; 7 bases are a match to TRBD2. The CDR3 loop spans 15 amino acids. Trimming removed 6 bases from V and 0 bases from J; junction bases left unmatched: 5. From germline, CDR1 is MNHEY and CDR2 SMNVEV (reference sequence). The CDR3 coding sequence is TGTGCCAGCAGCTTAGGCGGGAGCTCCTACAATGAGCAGTTCTTC. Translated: CASSLGGSSYNEQFF.